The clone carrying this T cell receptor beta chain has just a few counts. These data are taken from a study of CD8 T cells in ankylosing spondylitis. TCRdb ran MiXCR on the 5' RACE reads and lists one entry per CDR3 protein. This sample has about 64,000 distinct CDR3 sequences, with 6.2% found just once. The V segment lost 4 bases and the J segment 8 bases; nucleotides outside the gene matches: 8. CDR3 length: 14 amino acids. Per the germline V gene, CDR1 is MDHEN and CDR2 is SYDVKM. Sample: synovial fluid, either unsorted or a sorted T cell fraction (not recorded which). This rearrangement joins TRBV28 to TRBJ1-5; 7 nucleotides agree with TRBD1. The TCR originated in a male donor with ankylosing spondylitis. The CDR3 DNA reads TGTGCCAGCAGTTCCCCGACAGGGTATAAGCCCCAGCATTTT. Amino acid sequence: CASSSPTGYKPQHF.